Listed below are T cell receptor beta chains from one sample, sequenced in a study of OX40 agonist ivuxolimab in advanced cancers. TCRdb's table, derived via immunoSEQ multiplex PCR, lists solely in-frame clones and lacks some. The sample has some 80,000 clones; around 92% are singletons. This specimen was CD4+ or CD8+ T cells sorted from blood, taken in a trial of the OX40 agonist ivuxolimab. The source is an adult with an advanced solid tumor such as melanoma, head and neck, liver or kidney cancer. Each CDR3 is given with its conserved first and last residue. Each record gives: V gene, clone size, D gene, J gene, CDR3 protein, CDR3 DNA. The D gene is left open where the match is weak. Size is stated for part of the rows, as once, few or many counts, or as a class when the clone is expanded.

>TRBV5-1|.|.|TRBJ2-7
CASSSPPGRAASYEQYF
TGCGCCAGCAGCTCCCCCCCGGGTAGAGCGGCTTCCTACGAGCAGTACTTC
>TRBV5-4|.|.|TRBJ2-7
CASSLDPSDPYEQYF
TGTGCCAGCAGCCTCGACCCTAGCGACCCCTACGAGCAGTACTTC
>TRBV5-4|few|.|TRBJ2-3
CASSSPREDTQYF
TGTGCCAGCAGCTCCCCCAGGGAAGATACGCAGTATTTT
>TRBV7-9|.|.|TRBJ1-1
CASSSQEDEAFF
TGTGCCAGCAGCTCCCAGGAGGATGAAGCTTTCTTT
>TRBV18|.|.|TRBJ2-7
CASSPLGAASYEQYF
TGTGCCAGCTCACCACTAGGGGCCGCCTCCTACGAGCAGTACTTC
>TRBV18|.|.|TRBJ1-5
CASSRGGSNQPQHF
TGTGCCAGCTCACGCGGGGGAAGCAATCAGCCCCAGCATTTT
>TRBV27|.|TRBD2|TRBJ2-7
CASSPKAGVPYEQYF
TGTGCCAGCAGTCCCAAAGCGGGAGTCCCCTACGAGCAGTACTTC
>TRBV10-3|.|.|TRBJ1-1
CAISGQKNTEAFF
TGTGCCATATCGGGACAAAAGAACACTGAAGCTTTCTTT
>TRBV30|.|.|TRBJ1-3
CAWANTRGSGNTIYF
TGTGCCTGGGCAAACACCAGGGGCTCTGGAAACACCATATATTTT
>TRBV7-2|.|.|TRBJ2-3
CASSVSLAEDTQYF
TGTGCCAGCAGCGTAAGTCTCGCGGAAGATACGCAGTATTTT
>TRBV9|once|.|TRBJ2-7
CASSAERVGEQYF
TGTGCCAGCAGCGCGGAGAGGGTAGGCGAGCAGTACTTC
>TRBV28|.|.|TRBJ2-7
CASSSPGRRYFSYEQYF
TGTGCCAGCAGTTCCCCGGGACGACGCTACTTTTCCTACGAGCAGTACTTC
>TRBV28|.|.|TRBJ2-5
CASTEGGAGVTQYF
TGTGCCAGCACAGAGGGGGGGGCGGGTGTGACCCAGTACTTC
>TRBV5-1|once|.|TRBJ2-3
CASSLENTFTDTQYF
TGCGCCAGCAGCTTGGAGAACACCTTCACAGATACGCAGTATTTT
>TRBV5-8|.|.|TRBJ1-2
CASSLDGTLSLGYTF
TGTGCCAGCAGCTTGGATGGCACCCTGTCTTTAGGCTACACCTTC
>TRBV14|.|TRBD1|TRBJ1-2
CASSQEGQGKYGYTF
TGTGCCAGCAGCCAAGAAGGACAGGGAAAGTATGGCTACACCTTC
>TRBV6-5|.|.|TRBJ1-2
CASSPDGKGGYTF
TGTGCCAGCAGTCCTGACGGAAAAGGCGGCTACACCTTC
>TRBV19|.|.|TRBJ2-2
CASSIRAGGTGELFF
TGTGCCAGTAGTATAAGGGCAGGGGGGACCGGGGAGCTGTTTTTT
>TRBV5-4|.|.|TRBJ1-4
CASRVSPADEKLFF
TGTGCCAGCAGGGTGTCACCCGCCGATGAAAAACTGTTTTTT
>TRBV18|.|.|TRBJ1-5
CASSPSQLNQPQHF
TGTGCCAGCTCACCGTCACAGCTCAATCAGCCCCAGCATTTT
>TRBV19|.|TRBD1|TRBJ1-2
CASTSSATGYGYTF
TGTGCCAGTACATCCTCCGCGACAGGGTATGGCTACACCTTC
>TRBV28|.|.|TRBJ2-2
CASSFRETGELFF
TGTGCCAGCAGCTTCAGGGAGACCGGGGAGCTGTTTTTT
>TRBV10-2|.|TRBD1|TRBJ2-6
CASTPTGGAGANVLTF
TGCGCCAGCACCCCGACAGGGGGCGCTGGGGCCAACGTCCTGACTTTC
>TRBV5-6|once|.|TRBJ1-5
CASAGRGAGQPQHF
TGTGCCAGCGCCGGACGGGGCGCGGGTCAGCCCCAGCATTTT
>TRBV2|.|.|TRBJ2-6
CASSEWQLTLSGANVLTF
TGTGCCAGCAGTGAGTGGCAGCTGACCCTCTCTGGGGCCAACGTCCTGACTTTC
>TRBV5-4|.|.|TRBJ1-2
CASSPGQLLDYGYTF
TGTGCCAGCAGCCCCGGACAGTTGTTAGACTATGGCTACACCTTC
>TRBV11-3|once|.|TRBJ2-1
CASSFTRGNNEQFF
TGTGCCAGCAGCTTTACAAGGGGCAACAATGAGCAGTTCTTC
>TRBV5-6|once|TRBD1|TRBJ2-4
CASSLGHLGQELAKNIQYF
TGTGCCAGCAGCTTGGGACACCTGGGACAGGAACTAGCCAAAAACATTCAGTACTTC
>TRBV5-1|once|.|TRBJ1-4
CASSLDPVKGEKLFF
TGCGCCAGCAGCTTGGATCCGGTAAAGGGTGAAAAACTGTTTTTT
>TRBV19|.|.|TRBJ1-5
CASRHGGGGSYSNQPQHF
TGTGCCAGTAGACACGGTGGGGGAGGAAGTTATAGCAATCAGCCCCAGCATTTT
>TRBV15|.|.|TRBJ2-7
CATSRLPGLTQWYEQYF
TGTGCCACCAGCAGACTACCAGGACTTACCCAATGGTACGAGCAGTACTTC
>TRBV10-1|.|.|TRBJ2-7
CASRRAGAEQYF
TGCGCCAGCAGGCGGGCGGGGGCCGAGCAGTACTTC
>TRBV5-1|.|TRBD1|TRBJ1-4
CASSRGTGKSEKLFF
TGCGCCAGCAGCCGGGGGACAGGGAAAAGCGAAAAACTGTTTTTT